The present entry profiles one T cell receptor beta chain with its context. Sequencing of TCR beta drew on CD8+ and CD4+ T cells from blood. The healthy controls were matched to patients by age and sex. Negative isolation yielded CD8+ and CD4+ T cells; FACS enriched TEMRA cells. CDR3 length: 11 residues. The germline V gene has CDR1 SEHNR and CDR2 FQNEAQ (reference sequence). Trimming took 8 bases from V and 12 from J, leaving 13 bases between them. These data originate in a study of CD8 T cells in Susac syndrome. Random-hexamer reverse transcription was applied to roughly 0.5 to 1 ug RNA. The method of amplification for TCR beta CDR3 was immunoSEQ multiplex PCR, covering 54 Vbeta and 13 Jbeta. MiXCR, run by TCRdb on the immunoSEQ multiplex PCR reads, gives a single entry per CDR3 protein. The sample contains some 160,000 distinct CDR3 sequences, 92% of which appear only once.

Sequencing was carried out using CD4+ T cells from PBMCs. This chain uses TRBV7-9 with TRBJ1-4, with a weak D call TRBD1 (6 bases). The source is a human donor in good health. CDR3 loop: CASGGEGELFF. CDR3 nucleotides: TGTGCCAGCGGGGGCGAGGGGGAACTGTTTTTT.